This TCR beta chain was captured by sequencing in a study of T cell responses to AZD1222 COVID-19 vaccine. In germline, CDR1 is MNHEY, CDR2 SVGAGI. Trimming took off 7 bases at V and 2 bases at J, with 15 bases between the two ends. This CDR3 is built from 15 residues. The repertoire was sequenced with immunoSEQ multiplex PCR; TCRdb's copy has only in-frame clones and lacks some. The sample holds roughly 100,000 clones, roughly 92% seen once. This clone was counted between two and nine times. The rearrangement links TRBV6-5 to TRBJ2-1, with D perhaps assigned TRBD1 or TRBD2 (5 bases each). This clonotype was sampled from an adult in good health. Sample: peripheral blood, taken on day 0 of AZD1222 vaccination. This chain's CDR3 is CASNGGEGPYNEQFF. The CDR3 coding sequence is TGTGCCAGCAATGGGGGAGAAGGACCCTACAATGAGCAGTTCTTC.